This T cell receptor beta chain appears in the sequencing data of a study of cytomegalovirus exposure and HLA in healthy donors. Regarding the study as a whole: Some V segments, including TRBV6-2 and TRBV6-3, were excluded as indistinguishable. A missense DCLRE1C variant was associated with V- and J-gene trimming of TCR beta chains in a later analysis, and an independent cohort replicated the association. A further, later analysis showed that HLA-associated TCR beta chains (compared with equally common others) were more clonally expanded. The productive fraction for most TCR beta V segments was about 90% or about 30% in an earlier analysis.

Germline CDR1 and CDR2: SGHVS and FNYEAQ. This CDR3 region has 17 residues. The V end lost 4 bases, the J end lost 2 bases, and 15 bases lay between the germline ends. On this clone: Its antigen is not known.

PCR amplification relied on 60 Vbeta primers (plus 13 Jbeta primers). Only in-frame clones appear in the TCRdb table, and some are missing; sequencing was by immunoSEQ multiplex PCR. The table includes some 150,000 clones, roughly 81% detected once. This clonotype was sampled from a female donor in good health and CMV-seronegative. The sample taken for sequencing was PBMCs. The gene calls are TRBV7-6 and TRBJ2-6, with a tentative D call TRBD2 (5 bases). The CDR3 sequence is CASSYRRTATGANVLTF. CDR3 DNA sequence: TGTGCCAGCAGCTACCGCAGGACTGCCACTGGGGCCAACGTCCTGACTTTC. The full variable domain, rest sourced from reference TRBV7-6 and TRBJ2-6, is GAGVSQSPRYKVTKRGQDVALRCDPISGHVSLYWYRQALGQGPEFLTYFNYEAQQDKSGLPNDRFSAERPEGSISTLTIQRTEQRDSAMYRCASSYRRTATGANVLTFGAGSRLTVL.